The 19 T cell receptor beta chains listed next were all sequenced from one sample in a study of CD8 T cells in Susac syndrome. A quantity of roughly 0.5 to 1 ug RNA underwent reverse transcription using random hexamers. In TCRdb, the immunoSEQ multiplex PCR reads were re-called with MiXCR into one record per CDR3 protein. Among more than 200,000 distinct CDR3 sequences listed, around nine tenths were seen once. The sequenced sample consisted of CD8+ T cells from PBMCs. These receptors originate from a human donor with multiple sclerosis.

This clonotype came up once. The genes are TRBV4-2 and TRBJ2-7; TRBD1 might be the D (6 bases). The germline CDR1 and CDR2 sequences are LGHNA and YNFKEQ. The CDR3 length is 14 residues. The ends were cut back, 1 base at V and 3 bases at J, with 10 bases in the middle. This chain's CDR3 is CASSQATGSYEQYF. CDR3 DNA sequence: TGTGCCAGCAGCCAAGCCACAGGGAGCTACGAGCAGTACTTC.

The chain links TRBV29-1 to TRBJ2-7; D is possibly TRBD2 (6 bases). The CDR3 runs 12 residues. Looked up from germline, CDR1 is SQVTM and CDR2 is ANQGSEA. Trimming pared 1 base from V and 7 bases from J, leaving 11 bases between. CDR3 sequence (DNA): TGCAGCGTTGAAGTTGAAGGGAGGGAGCAGTACTTC. It specifies CSVEVEGREQYF.

The chain is built from TRBV3-1 and TRBJ1-2; 7 positions agree with TRBD1. From germline, CDR1 is LGHDT and CDR2 YNNKEL (reference sequence). The CDR3 is made up of 13 amino acids. V gave up 6 bases and J gave up 1 base; unmatched junction bases: 2. CDR3 in amino acids: CASRRDSNYGYTF. CDR3 nucleotide sequence: TGTGCCAGCAGACGGGACAGTAACTATGGCTACACCTTC.

Worth noting for this clonotype: One end of the junction does not line up with germline, which may come from a read error. The V call is TRBV19, the J call TRBJ2-6; perhaps TRBD1 as D (6 bases). CDR3 length equals 17 residues. From germline, CDR1 is LNHDA and CDR2 SQIVND (reference sequence). The CDR3 spells CAGSPGQWYSGANVLTF. The CDR3 DNA follows: TGTGCCGGTAGTCCGGGACAATGGTACTCTGGGGCCAACGTCCTGACTTTC.

In this sample, this clonotype turned up once. The genes are TRBV6-5 and TRBJ2-7, with TRBD1 as a possible D gene (6 bases). V lost 5 bases to trimming and J lost 1 base, with 9 bases between them. Looked up from germline, CDR1 is MNHEY and CDR2 is SVGAGI. The CDR3 runs to 13 residues. The CDR3 DNA reads as TGTGCCAGCAGTCGGACAGATTCCTACGAGCAGTACTTC. Its protein is CASSRTDSYEQYF.

The rearrangement joins TRBV6-5 to TRBJ1-2; no clear D gene. V lost 4 bases to trimming and J lost 4 bases, with 10 bases between them. Germline-derived CDR1 and CDR2 are MNHEY and SVGAGI. The CDR3 length is 13 residues. CDR3 loop: CASSSPGVYGYTF. The CDR3 DNA reads TGTGCCAGCAGTTCCCCGGGAGTCTATGGCTACACCTTC.

This chain connects TRBV12-3 or TRBV12-4 to TRBJ1-3, with 8 bases fitting TRBD1. CDR3 length equals 15 residues. V trimming: 2 bases; J trimming: 11 bases; junction bases outside the gene matches: 11. The CDR3 is CASSLPGQGGRAIYF. The CDR3 bases are TGTGCCAGCAGTTTACCCGGACAGGGAGGAAGGGCCATATATTTT.

The rearrangement uses TRBV7-3 and TRBJ2-1; 7 bases agree with TRBD2. Germline assignment: CDR1 SGHTA and CDR2 FQGTGA. The CDR3 contains 15 residues. The junction had 7 bases not matched to a gene; V was cut back by 6 bases and J by 2 bases. This CDR3 is CASSEGLGAYNEQFF. The CDR3 DNA reads as TGTGCCAGCAGTGAAGGACTAGGGGCCTACAATGAGCAGTTCTTC.

The chain has TRBV7-9 and TRBJ2-1; tentatively, D is TRBD2 (6 bases). CDR1 SEHNR and CDR2 FQNEAQ come from the germline V gene (reference sequence). The CDR3 has 15 amino acids. Trimming removed 5 bases at V and 2 bases at J, with 13 bases between. This CDR3 reads CASSPIAETYNEQFF. As DNA, the CDR3 is TGTGCCAGCAGCCCCATAGCGGAAACCTACAATGAGCAGTTCTTC.

This clonotype showed up just once. The chain has TRBV25-1 and TRBJ2-6; tentative D call: TRBD2 (5 bases). The germline V and J ends were trimmed by 2 bases and 1 base, with 9 bases remaining between them. CDR3 length equals 16 residues. Germline CDR1 is MGHDK and CDR2 is SYGVNS. The CDR3 region is CASSEARESGANVLTF. The CDR3 nucleotides read TGTGCCAGCAGTGAAGCTCGGGAATCTGGGGCCAACGTCCTGACTTTC.

V is TRBV6-2 or TRBV6-3 and J is TRBJ2-1, with D perhaps matching TRBD1 (6 bases). Germline V gene lookup returns CDR1 MNHEY and CDR2 SVGEGT. V was trimmed by 6 bases and J by 0 bases, leaving 9 bases between them. The CDR3 totals 14 residues. The CDR3 DNA reads TGTGCCAGCAGGCCGGGACACTCCTACAATGAGCAGTTCTTC. As protein: CASRPGHSYNEQFF.

V gene TRBV29-1 combines with J gene TRBJ2-7, with TRBD2 matching over 8 bases. CDR1 is SQVTM, CDR2 ANQGSEA, per germline. The CDR3 has 15 residues. The junction had 12 bases not matched to a gene; V was cut back by 6 bases and J by 2 bases. The CDR3 DNA reads TGCAGCGTGGCGAATGTAGCGGGGCGGCCCTACGAGCAGTACTTC. Translating it yields CSVANVAGRPYEQYF.

The chain recombines TRBV19 with TRBJ2-6; D unresolved. CDR1 and CDR2 (germline): LNHDA, SQIVND (reference sequence). The CDR3 totals 18 residues. Trimming stripped 3 bases from V and 0 bases from J, with 15 bases between. DNA of the CDR3: TGTGCCAGTAGTATTCTGGACCGAACTTACTCTGGGGCCAACGTCCTGACTTTC. Protein sequence: CASSILDRTYSGANVLTF.

CDR3 protein: CASSTATMTYNEQFF. The CDR3 DNA follows: TGTGCCAGCAGTACAGCGACCATGACTTACAATGAGCAGTTCTTC. V and J are TRBV27 and TRBJ2-1; D gene unclear. The germline V and J ends were trimmed by 5 bases and 4 bases, with 15 bases remaining between them. Germline CDR1 is MNHEY and CDR2 is SMNVEV (reference sequence). The CDR3 spans 15 residues.

This clonotype is a singleton in its sample. The gene calls are TRBV5-4 and TRBJ2-7, with a tentative D call TRBD2 (7 bases). The CDR3 is made up of 15 amino acids. Per germline, CDR1 SGHNT and CDR2 YYREEE (reference sequence). Trimming pared 4 bases from V and 2 bases from J, leaving 16 bases between. CDR3 in amino acids: CASSPRGAVPYEQYF. The CDR3 nucleotides are TGTGCCAGCAGCCCCCGGGGGGCGGTTCCCTACGAGCAGTACTTC.

This chain connects TRBV10-3 to TRBJ1-1; D is unresolved. The length of the CDR3 is 13 residues. The V end lost 9 bases, the J end lost 3 bases, and 14 bases lay between the germline ends. In germline, CDR1 is ENHRY, CDR2 SYGVKD. CDR3 DNA sequence: TGTGCCATACGGGCCACCCTAGACACTGAAGCTTTCTTT. This encodes CAIRATLDTEAFF.

V gene TRBV5-6 combines with J gene TRBJ2-7; maybe TRBD2 (5 bases). Germline CDR1 reads SGHDT; CDR2 reads YYEEEE. The germline V and J ends were trimmed by 4 bases and 3 bases, with 14 bases remaining between them. The CDR3 has 14 residues. The CDR3 DNA follows: TGTGCCAGCAGCCACAACCCCCGGGACTACGAGCAGTACTTC. It specifies CASSHNPRDYEQYF.

This clonotype appeared once. The chain employs TRBV7-2 and TRBJ2-3; D is uncertain. From germline, CDR1 is SGHTA and CDR2 FQGNSA. Trimming shortened V by 2 bases and J by 2 bases, and 14 bases separated the two germline ends. The CDR3 spans 16 residues. The CDR3 DNA follows: TGTGCCAGCAGCTTATATCACATGCGGACCACAGATACGCAGTATTTT. Residues: CASSLYHMRTTDTQYF. The full variable domain, in which reference TRBV7-2 and TRBJ2-3 provide the parts outside the CDR3, is GAGVSQSPSNKVTEKGKDVELRCDPISGHTALYWYRQSLGQGLEFLIYFQGNSAPDKSGLPSDRFSAERTGGSVSTLTIQRTQQEDSAVYLCASSLYHMRTTDTQYFGPGTRLTVL.

The chain recombines TRBV20-1 with TRBJ2-2, with TRBD2 matching 13 bases. The CDR3 runs 18 residues. J was trimmed by 3 bases and V by 1 base; bases with no gene match: 8. CDR1 DFQATT and CDR2 SNEGSKA come from the germline V gene (reference sequence). This chain's CDR3 is CSARAGLAGVSDTGELFF. The CDR3 coding sequence is TGCAGTGCTAGAGCTGGACTAGCGGGAGTTTCCGACACCGGGGAGCTGTTTTTT.